The TCR beta chain under discussion was sequenced for a study of monozygotic twins with inflammatory bowel disease (dated by TCRdb to between 2017 and 2020). At the level of the whole study: In total, approximately 28 monozygotic twin pairs made up the full study: 19 Danish pairs, all IBD-discordant, plus nine German pairs, of which four were IBD-concordant and five were IBD-discordant. Each individual had, on average, about 151 000 unique TCRalpha sequences and 181 000 unique TCRbeta sequences available for analysis. The search for disease-associated traits relied mainly on comparing, within discordant pairs, IBD patients with their genetically identical healthy co-twins. The full study reports these points: IBD patients had lower TCRbeta repertoire diversity, measured by the inverse Simpson index, than their healthy co-twins. Background noise and inter-individual variability may have been introduced into the repertoires by the differing immunosuppressive treatments among patients. The results gave no support for a single strong signal or clonotype linked to IBD. Different T cell subtypes could not be distinguished in the analysis. Concordant and discordant twins showed no difference in repertoire similarity, possibly because of limited statistical power. IBD patients shared fewer clonotypes with other individuals than healthy twins did, most markedly in patients showing signs of disease activity.

From each donor, an approximately 2.3 ml peripheral blood sample was collected into PAXgene tubes and kept at -80 degrees C. Total RNA was isolated from whole blood with the PAXgene blood miRNA kit on an automated QIAcube, without T cell sorting. Peripheral blood from monozygotic twin pairs, either concordant or discordant for inflammatory bowel disease, underwent deep TCRalpha and TCRbeta repertoire profiling that used unique molecular barcoding. Smoking habits were recorded for all twin pairs, with individuals classified as current, former or never smokers. The CDR3 sequence holds 16 residues, the cysteine and phenylalanine included. No DNA is listed. CDR1 SGDLS and CDR2 YYNGEE were looked up in the germline V gene. In regard to this clonotype: This receptor's antigen is unknown.

Libraries were prepared through 5' RACE. The input for every TCR library was roughly 4,000 ng of total RNA. For each sample, cDNA synthesis was carried out in eight separate reactions using SMARTScribe reverse transcriptase. During cDNA synthesis, template switching was used to introduce unique molecular identifiers that contained a 6-nucleotide sample barcode. TCRalpha and TCRbeta cDNA was amplified in two nested PCRs of around 15 and 10 cycles, and bead purification was carried out after each PCR. Before amplification, the cDNA was treated with uracil DNA-glycosylase and purified using the QIAquick PCR purification kit. In the second PCR, Illumina TruSeq-compatible adapters and sample-specific barcodes were added. TapeStation and Qubit were used to check library quality and concentration, and 5 to 6.5 ng of each library was pooled. The pooled libraries were sequenced with 2 x 100 bp reads and custom sequencing primers on an Illumina HiSeq2500 single-index Rapid Run. The original pipeline was this. UMI-based consensus assembly with MiGEC version 1.2.6 was used to correct PCR and sequencing errors. MiXCR version 2.1.1 handled V(D)J alignment, clonotype assembly and CDR3 extraction. To normalise gene usage, clonotype sharing and MAIT/NKT TCR abundance, the analysis used the top 1000, 10 000 and 20 000 clonotypes per sample. After downsampling to 27 000 UMIs, diversity was calculated as the inverse Simpson index using the vegan R package. Statistical testing used paired Mann-Whitney U tests on the discordant twin pairs and applied Benjamini-Hochberg correction for multiple testing. TCRdb reanalyzed the reads, keeping one entry per CDR3 protein sequence and omitting DNA. In this record, the V and J calls reflect TCRdb's handling and not the investigators' own analysis. The table held for this sample gives 420,000 or so distinct CDR3 sequences. In total, the top ten clones hold roughly 2.5% of the sample.

The material sequenced was blood. The TCR originated in a human donor with ulcerative colitis or Crohn's disease, or a healthy co-twin of an affected twin (not recorded which). The chain joins TRBV9 to TRBJ2-2; TCRdb gives TRBD2 as the D gene, but with no DNA this cannot be confirmed. The CDR3: CASSVSPSGSTGELFF.